The T cell receptor beta chain under discussion was sequenced for a study of T cell clones after liver transplantation. TCRdb keeps only in-frame clones here, not all; method: immunoSEQ multiplex PCR. In the table there are 99,000 or so clones, 80% to 85% of which are singletons. The CDR3 spans 12 residues. Germline assignment: CDR1 SNHLY and CDR2 FYNNEI. With 6 bases removed from V and 6 bases from J, the gap between germline ends came to 11 bases. This TCR came from a human donor who received a liver transplant. Sequencing was performed on CD4+ T cells from blood, taken before liver transplant. The chain combines TRBV2 with TRBJ1-2; the D gene is possibly TRBD1 (5 bases). The CDR3 nucleotides read TGTGCCAGCAGACAGGTGATACATGGCTACACCTTC. The encoded protein is CASRQVIHGYTF.